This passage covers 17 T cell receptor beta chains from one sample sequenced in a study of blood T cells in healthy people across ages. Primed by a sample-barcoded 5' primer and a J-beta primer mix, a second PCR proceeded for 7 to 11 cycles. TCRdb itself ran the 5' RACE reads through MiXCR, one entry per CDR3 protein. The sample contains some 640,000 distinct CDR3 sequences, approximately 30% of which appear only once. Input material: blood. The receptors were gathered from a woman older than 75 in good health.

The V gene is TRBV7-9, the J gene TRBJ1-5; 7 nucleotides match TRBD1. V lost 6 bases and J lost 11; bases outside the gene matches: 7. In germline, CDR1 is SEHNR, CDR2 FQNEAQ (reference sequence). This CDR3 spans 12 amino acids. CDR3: CASSYYTGAQHF. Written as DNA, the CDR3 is TGTGCCAGCAGTTATTATACAGGGGCCCAGCATTTT.

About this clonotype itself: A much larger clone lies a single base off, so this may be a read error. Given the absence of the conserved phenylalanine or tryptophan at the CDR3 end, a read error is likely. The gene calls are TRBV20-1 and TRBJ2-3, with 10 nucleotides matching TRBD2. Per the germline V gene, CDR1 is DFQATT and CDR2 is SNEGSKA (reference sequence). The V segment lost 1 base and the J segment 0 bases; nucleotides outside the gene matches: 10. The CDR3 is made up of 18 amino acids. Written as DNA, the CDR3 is TGCAGTGCTAGAGGTCTAGCGGGGGCCATAGATAGCACAGATACGCAGTATTTG. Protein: CSARGLAGAIDSTDTQYL.

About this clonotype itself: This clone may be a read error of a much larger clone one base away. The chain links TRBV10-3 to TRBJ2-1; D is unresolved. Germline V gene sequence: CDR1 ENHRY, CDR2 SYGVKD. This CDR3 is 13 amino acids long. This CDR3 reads CAISESVYSEQFF. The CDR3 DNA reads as TGTGCCATCAGTGAATCAGTTTACAGTGAGCAGTTCTTC.

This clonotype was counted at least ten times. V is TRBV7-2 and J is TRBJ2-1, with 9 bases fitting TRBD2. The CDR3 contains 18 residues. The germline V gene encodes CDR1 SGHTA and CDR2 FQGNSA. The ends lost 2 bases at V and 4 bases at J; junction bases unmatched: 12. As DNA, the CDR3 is TGTGCCAGCAGCTTACTCCGAGCGGGGGGAGGTGCGTACAATGAGCAGTTCTTC. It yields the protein CASSLLRAGGGAYNEQFF.

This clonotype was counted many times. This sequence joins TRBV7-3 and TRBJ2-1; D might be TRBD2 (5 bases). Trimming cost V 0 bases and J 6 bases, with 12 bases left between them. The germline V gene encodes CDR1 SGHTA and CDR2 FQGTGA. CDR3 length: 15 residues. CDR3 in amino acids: CASSLTSDFTNEQFF. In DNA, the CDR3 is TGTGCCAGCAGCTTAACGTCGGACTTCACCAATGAGCAGTTCTTC.

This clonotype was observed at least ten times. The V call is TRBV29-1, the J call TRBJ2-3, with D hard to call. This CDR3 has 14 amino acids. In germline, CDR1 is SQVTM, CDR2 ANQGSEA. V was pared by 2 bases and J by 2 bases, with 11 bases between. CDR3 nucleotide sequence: TGCAGCGTTGAACGCGGAGCAATCACAGATACGCAGTATTTT. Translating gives CSVERGAITDTQYF.

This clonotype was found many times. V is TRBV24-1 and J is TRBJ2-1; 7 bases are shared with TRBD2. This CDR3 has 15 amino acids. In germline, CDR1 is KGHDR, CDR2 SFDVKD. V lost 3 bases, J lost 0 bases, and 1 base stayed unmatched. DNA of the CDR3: TGTGCCACCAGTGATAGCGGGGACTCCTACAATGAGCAGTTCTTC. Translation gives CATSDSGDSYNEQFF.

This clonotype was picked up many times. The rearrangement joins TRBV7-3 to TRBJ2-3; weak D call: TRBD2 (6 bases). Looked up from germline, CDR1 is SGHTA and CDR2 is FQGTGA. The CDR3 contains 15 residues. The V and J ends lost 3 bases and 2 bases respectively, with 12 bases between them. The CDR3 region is CASSFGGEDTDTQYF. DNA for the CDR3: TGTGCCAGCAGCTTTGGTGGGGAGGACACAGATACGCAGTATTTT.

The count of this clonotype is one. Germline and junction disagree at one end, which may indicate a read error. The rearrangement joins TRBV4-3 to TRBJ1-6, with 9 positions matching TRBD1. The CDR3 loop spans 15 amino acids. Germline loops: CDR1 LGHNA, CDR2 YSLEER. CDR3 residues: CASSQVQGANSPLHF. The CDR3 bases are TGCGCCAGTAGCCAGGTACAGGGGGCTAATTCACCCCTCCACTTT.

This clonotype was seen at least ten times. In DNA, the CDR3 is TGTGCCAGCAGTTACGGGAGGGGGCAGTACTTC. Its protein is CASSYGRGQYF. The chain recombines TRBV6-5 with TRBJ2-5, with TRBD2 as a possible D gene (7 bases). The germline V and J ends were trimmed by 2 bases and 11 bases, with 9 bases remaining between them. The germline V gene encodes CDR1 MNHEY and CDR2 SVGAGI. The CDR3 has 11 amino acids.

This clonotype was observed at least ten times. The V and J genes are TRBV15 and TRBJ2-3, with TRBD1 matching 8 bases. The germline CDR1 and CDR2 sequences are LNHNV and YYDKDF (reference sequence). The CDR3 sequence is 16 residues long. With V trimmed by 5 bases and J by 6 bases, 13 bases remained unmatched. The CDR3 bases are TGTGCCACCAGCGATCAACGGGACAGGTTCGCCGATACGCAGTATTTT. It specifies CATSDQRDRFADTQYF.

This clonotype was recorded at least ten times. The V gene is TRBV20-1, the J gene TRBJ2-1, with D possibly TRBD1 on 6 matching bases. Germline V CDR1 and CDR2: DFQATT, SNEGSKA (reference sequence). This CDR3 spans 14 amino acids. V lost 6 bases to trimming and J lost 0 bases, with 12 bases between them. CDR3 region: CSAETGSSYNEQFF. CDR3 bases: TGCAGTGCGGAAACAGGGAGCTCCTACAATGAGCAGTTCTTC.

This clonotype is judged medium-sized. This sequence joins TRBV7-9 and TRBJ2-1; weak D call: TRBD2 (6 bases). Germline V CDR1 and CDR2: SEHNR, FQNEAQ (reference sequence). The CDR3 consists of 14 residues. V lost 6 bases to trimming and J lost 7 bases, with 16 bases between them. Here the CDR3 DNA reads TGTGCCAGCAGTCACGAAATGGGGACTAATGAGCAGTTCTTC. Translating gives CASSHEMGTNEQFF.

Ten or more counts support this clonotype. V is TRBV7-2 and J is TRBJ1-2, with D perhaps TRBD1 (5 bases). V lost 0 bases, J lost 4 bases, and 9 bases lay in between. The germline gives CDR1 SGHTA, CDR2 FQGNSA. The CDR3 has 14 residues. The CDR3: CASSLAFQGYGYTF. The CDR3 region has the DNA TGTGCCAGCAGCTTAGCGTTCCAGGGCTATGGCTACACCTTC.

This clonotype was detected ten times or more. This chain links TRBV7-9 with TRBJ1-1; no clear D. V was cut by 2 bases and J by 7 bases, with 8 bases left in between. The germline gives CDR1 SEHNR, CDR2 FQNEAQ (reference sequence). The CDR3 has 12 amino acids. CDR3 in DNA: TGTGCCAGCAGCTTACCCACGATTGAAGCTTTCTTT. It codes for CASSLPTIEAFF.

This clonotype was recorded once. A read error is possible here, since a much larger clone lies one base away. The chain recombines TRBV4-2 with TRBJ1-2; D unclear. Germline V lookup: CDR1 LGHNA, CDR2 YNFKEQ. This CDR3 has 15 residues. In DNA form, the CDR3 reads TGTGCCAGCAGCCAAGATAGTTCGGGGTTGCGTGGCCACACCTTC. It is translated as CASSQDSSGLRGHTF.

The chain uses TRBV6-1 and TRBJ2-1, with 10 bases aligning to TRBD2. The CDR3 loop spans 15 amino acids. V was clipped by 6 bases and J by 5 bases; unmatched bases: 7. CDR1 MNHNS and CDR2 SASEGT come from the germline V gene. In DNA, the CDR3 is TGTGCCAGCAGAGAACTAGCGGGGCTAAACAATGAGCAGTTCTTC. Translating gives CASRELAGLNNEQFF.